Here is one TCR beta chain with its context. TCRdb recomputed calls from the RT-PCR reads with MiXCR, one row per CDR3 protein. The data hold 550,000 to 750,000 distinct CDR3 sequences, with 12% to 15% observed a single time. The sequenced sample was memory CD4+ T cells from blood. The sequence came from a female donor in good health, serving as a healthy control.

The CDR3 sequence: CASMGGLAGNIQYF. The DNA for the CDR3 is TGTGCCAGCATGGGGGGACTAGCTGGAAACATTCAGTACTTC. This sequence joins TRBV2 and TRBJ2-4; 9 bases are shared with TRBD2. This CDR3 is built from 14 residues. V lost 7 bases and J lost 6; bases outside the gene matches: 7. CDR1 and CDR2 from the germline V gene are SNHLY and FYNNEI.